This T cell receptor (beta chain) emerged from a study of PD-1 blockade in classical Hodgkin lymphoma. Notes on this clone: Its specificity is unknown.

The CDR3 is 17 amino acids. Germline V gene data show CDR1 as KGHSH and CDR2 as LQKENI. V dropped 4 bases and J dropped 1 base, with 16 bases sitting between them. Points from the study as a whole: The origin of the repertoire differences remains undefined, with disease activity or prior therapy as possible causes. Relapsed/refractory patients reportedly had lower baseline diversity than newly diagnosed patients.

Time point specified: newly diagnosed, previously untreated cHL patient sample. Libraries were prepared by immunoSEQ multiplex PCR; TCRdb keeps only in-frame clonotypes and omits some of them. The data contain roughly 70,000 clones, roughly 93% of them singletons. The chain recombines TRBV18 with TRBJ1-4, with a possible D match to TRBD1 (5 bases). This TCR derives from a human donor with classical Hodgkin lymphoma. Sequencing was performed on peripheral blood mononuclear cells (PBMCs). For the CDR3, the DNA is TGTGCCAGCTCACAAGGTGGGCAGGGATTAACTAATGAAAAACTGTTTTTT. Translated, it gives CASSQGGQGLTNEKLFF.